The clone carrying this TCR beta chain was recorded only once. Its specificity is unknown. The CDR3 has 16 amino acids. V shed 4 bases, J shed 0 bases, and the junction held 5 bases outside the gene matches. The data were obtained in a study of blood T cells in healthy people across ages. A sample-barcoded 5' primer and a J-beta primer mix were used in a second PCR of roughly 6 to 12 cycles. Tags on each cDNA molecule came from a template-switch adaptor with 12 random nucleotides. TCRdb re-called the 5' RACE reads with MiXCR, one entry per CDR3 protein. This table holds about 680,000 distinct CDR3 sequences, over 45% found once. Findings and caveats of the study: Per million T cells, TCR beta diversity dropped about linearly as age rose.

Sequenced: blood. The chain combines TRBV12-3 or TRBV12-4 with TRBJ2-3, with TRBD1 matching over 9 bases. This TCR derives from a woman aged 60-75 years in good health. The CDR3: CASSWGTGPSTDTQYF. In DNA form, the CDR3 reads TGTGCCAGCAGTTGGGGGACAGGGCCTAGCACAGATACGCAGTATTTT.